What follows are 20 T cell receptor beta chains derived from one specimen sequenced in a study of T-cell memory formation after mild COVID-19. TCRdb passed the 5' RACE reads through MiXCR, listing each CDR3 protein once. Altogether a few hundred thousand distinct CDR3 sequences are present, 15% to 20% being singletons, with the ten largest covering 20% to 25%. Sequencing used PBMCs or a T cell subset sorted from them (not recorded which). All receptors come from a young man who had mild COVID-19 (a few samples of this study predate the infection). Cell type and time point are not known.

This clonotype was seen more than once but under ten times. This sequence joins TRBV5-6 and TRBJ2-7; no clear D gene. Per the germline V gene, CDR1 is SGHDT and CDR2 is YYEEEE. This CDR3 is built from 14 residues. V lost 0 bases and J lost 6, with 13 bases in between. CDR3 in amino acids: CASSLDSPLSEQYF. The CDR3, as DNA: TGTGCCAGCAGCTTGGACAGTCCCCTCAGCGAGCAGTACTTC.

The CDR3 bases are TGCGCCAGCAGCCCCCCGTATGGGGACCGCGCCCCCTACGAGCAGTACTTC. Its translation: CASSPPYGDRAPYEQYF. The J gene is TRBJ2-7, the V gene TRBV4-1; D is tentatively TRBD1 or TRBD2 (5 bases each). CDR3 length: 17 residues. Germline V gives CDR1 MGHRA, CDR2 YSYEKL. The V end was cut by 4 bases, the J end by 2 bases, with 21 bases between.

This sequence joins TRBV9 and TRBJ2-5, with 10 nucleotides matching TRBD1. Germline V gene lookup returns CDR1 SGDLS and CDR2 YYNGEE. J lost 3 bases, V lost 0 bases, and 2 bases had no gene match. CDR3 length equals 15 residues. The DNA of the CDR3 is TGTGCCAGCAGCGTAGACGGGACAGGGGAAGAGACCCAGTACTTC. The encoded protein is CASSVDGTGEETQYF.

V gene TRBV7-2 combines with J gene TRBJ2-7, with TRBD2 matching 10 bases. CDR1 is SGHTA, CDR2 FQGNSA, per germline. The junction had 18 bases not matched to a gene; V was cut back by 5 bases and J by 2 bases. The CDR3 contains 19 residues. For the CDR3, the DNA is TGTGCCAGCAGCCATAGGACTAGCGGCACGCTTCTACCACCCTACGAGCAGTACTTC. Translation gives CASSHRTSGTLLPPYEQYF.

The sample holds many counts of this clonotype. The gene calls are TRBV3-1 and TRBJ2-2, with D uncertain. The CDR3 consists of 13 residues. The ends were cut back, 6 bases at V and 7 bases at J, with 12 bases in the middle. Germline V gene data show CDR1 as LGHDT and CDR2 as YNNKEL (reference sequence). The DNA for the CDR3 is TGTGCCAGCAGACCCCCCCGGAACGGGGAGCTGTTTTTT. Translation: CASRPPRNGELFF.

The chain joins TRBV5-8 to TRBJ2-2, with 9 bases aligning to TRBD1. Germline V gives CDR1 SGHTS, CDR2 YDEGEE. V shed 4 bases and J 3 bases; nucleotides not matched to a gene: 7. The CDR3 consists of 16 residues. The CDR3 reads CASSRWTGDDTGELFF. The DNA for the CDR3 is TGTGCCAGCAGCCGATGGACAGGGGACGACACCGGGGAGCTGTTTTTT.

Here the CDR3 DNA reads TGCGCCAGCAGCCACCTGCCCCAGGGAGTAAGGATGAACACTGAAGCTTTCTTT. As protein: CASSHLPQGVRMNTEAFF. V usage is TRBV5-1 and J usage is TRBJ1-1; weak D call: TRBD1 (5 bases). CDR1 SGHRS and CDR2 YFSETQ come from the germline V gene. The germline V and J ends were trimmed by 4 bases and 0 bases, with 22 bases remaining between them. The CDR3 is made up of 18 amino acids.

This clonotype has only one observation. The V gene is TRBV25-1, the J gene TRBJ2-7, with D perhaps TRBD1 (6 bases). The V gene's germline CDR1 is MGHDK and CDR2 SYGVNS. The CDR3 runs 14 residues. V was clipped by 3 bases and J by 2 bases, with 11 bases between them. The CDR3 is CASSDHRAPYEQYF. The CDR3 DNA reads TGTGCCAGCAGTGACCACAGGGCGCCCTACGAGCAGTACTTC.

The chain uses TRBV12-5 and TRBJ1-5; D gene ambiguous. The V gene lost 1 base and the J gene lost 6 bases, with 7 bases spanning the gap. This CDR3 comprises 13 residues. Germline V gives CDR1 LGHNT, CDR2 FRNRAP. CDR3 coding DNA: TGTGCTAGTGGTTTGGGAAACGGTCAGCCCCAGCATTTT. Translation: CASGLGNGQPQHF.

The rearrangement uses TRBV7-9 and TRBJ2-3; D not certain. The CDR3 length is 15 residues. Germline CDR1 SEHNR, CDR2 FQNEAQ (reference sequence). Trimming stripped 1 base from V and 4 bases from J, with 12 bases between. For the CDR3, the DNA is TGTGCCAGCAGCTTAGATGGTGGCGGAGCAGATACGCAGTATTTT. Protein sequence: CASSLDGGGADTQYF.

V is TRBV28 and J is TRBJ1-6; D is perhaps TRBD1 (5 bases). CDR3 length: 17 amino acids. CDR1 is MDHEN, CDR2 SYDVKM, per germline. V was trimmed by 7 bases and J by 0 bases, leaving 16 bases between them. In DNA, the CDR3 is TGTGCCAGCATGTCAACAGGCAGGAGCTCCTATAATTCACCCCTCCACTTT. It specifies CASMSTGRSSYNSPLHF.

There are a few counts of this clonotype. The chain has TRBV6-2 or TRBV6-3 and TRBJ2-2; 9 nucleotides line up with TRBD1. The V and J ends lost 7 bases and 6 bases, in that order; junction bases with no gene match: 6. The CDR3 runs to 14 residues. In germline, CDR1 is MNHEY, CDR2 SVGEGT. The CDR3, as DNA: TGTGCCAGCATCGGGACAGGGTACGCCGGGGAGCTGTTTTTT. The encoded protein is CASIGTGYAGELFF.

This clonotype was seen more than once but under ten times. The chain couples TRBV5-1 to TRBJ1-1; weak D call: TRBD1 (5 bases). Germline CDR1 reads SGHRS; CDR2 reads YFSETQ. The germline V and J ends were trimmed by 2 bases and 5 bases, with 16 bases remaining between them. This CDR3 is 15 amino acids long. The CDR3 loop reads CASSLPGPMGTEAFF. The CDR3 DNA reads TGCGCCAGCAGCTTACCGGGACCCATGGGAACTGAAGCTTTCTTT.

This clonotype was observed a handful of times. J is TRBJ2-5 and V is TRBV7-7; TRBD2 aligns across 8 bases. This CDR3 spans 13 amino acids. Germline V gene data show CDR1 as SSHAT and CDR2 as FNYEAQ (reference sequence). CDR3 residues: CASGVQGQETQYF. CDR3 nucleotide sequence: TGTGCTAGCGGGGTTCAGGGCCAAGAGACCCAGTACTTC. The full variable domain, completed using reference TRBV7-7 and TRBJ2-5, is GAGVSQSPRYKVTKRGQDVTLRCDPISSHATLYWYQQALGQGPEFLTYFNYEAQPDKSGLPSDRFSAERPEGSISTLTIQRTEQRDSAMYRCASGVQGQETQYFGPGTRLLVL.

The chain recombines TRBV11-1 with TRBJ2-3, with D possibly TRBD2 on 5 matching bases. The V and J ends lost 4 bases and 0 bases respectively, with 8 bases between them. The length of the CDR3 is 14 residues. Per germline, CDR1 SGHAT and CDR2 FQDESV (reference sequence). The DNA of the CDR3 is TGTGCCAGCAGCTCGGGAATCAGCACAGATACGCAGTATTTT. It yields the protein CASSSGISTDTQYF.

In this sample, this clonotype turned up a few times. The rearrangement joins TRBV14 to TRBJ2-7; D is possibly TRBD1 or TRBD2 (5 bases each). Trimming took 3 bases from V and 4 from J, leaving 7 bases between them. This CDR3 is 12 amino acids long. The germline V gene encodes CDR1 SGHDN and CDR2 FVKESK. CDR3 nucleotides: TGTGCCAGCAGCCAGGGGGATTACGAGCAGTACTTC. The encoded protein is CASSQGDYEQYF.

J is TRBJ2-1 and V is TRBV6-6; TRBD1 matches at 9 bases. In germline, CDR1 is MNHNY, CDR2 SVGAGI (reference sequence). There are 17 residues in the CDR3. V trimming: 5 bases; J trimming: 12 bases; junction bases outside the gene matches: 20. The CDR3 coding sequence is TGTGCCAGCAGTACACGCCCGGGACAGGGTTATGGTTGGGGGCAGTTCTTC. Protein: CASSTRPGQGYGWGQFF.

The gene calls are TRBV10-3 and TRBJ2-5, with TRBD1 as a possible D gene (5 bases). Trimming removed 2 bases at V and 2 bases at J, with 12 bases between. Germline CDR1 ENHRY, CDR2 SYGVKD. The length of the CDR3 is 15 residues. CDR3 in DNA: TGTGCCATCAGTGAGCCGGCAGGGAAACAAGAGACCCAGTACTTC. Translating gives CAISEPAGKQETQYF.

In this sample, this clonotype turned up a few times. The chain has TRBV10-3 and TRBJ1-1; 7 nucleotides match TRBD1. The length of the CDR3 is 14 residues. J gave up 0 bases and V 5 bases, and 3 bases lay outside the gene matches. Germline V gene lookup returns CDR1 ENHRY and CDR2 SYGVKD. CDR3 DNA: TGTGCCATCAGTACAGGGGCTTTGAACACTGAAGCTTTCTTT. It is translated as CAISTGALNTEAFF.

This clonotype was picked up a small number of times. Here the CDR3 reads CATKGMGTEAFF. CDR3 DNA sequence: TGTGCCACCAAGGGAATGGGAACTGAAGCTTTCTTT. This chain links TRBV24-1 with TRBJ1-1; D remains ambiguous. Trimming cost V 8 bases and J 5 bases, with 11 bases left between them. Germline CDR1 KGHDR, CDR2 SFDVKD. This CDR3 has 12 residues.